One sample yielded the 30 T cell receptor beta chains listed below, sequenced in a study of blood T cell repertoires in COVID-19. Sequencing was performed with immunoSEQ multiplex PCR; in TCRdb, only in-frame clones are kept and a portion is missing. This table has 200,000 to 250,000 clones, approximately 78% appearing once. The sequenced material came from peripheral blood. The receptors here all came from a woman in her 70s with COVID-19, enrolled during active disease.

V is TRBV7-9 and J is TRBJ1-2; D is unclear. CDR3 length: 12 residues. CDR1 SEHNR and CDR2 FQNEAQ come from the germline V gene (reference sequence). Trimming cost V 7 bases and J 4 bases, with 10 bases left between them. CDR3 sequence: CASTEGPYGYTF. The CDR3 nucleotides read TGTGCCAGCACCGAGGGTCCCTATGGCTACACCTTC.

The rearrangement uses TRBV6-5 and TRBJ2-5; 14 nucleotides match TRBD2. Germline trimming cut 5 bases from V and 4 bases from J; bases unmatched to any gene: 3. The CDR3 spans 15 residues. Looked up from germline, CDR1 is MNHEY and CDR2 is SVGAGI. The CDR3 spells CASSPGTSGRETQYF. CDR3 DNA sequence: TGTGCCAGCAGTCCCGGGACTAGCGGGAGAGAGACCCAGTACTTC.

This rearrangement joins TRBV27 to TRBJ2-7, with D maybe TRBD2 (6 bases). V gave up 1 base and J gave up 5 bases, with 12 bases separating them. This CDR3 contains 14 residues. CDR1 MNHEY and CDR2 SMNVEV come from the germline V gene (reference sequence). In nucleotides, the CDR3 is TGTGCCAGCAGTTTATACCCCGGAGGGGACGAGCAGTACTTC. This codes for CASSLYPGGDEQYF.

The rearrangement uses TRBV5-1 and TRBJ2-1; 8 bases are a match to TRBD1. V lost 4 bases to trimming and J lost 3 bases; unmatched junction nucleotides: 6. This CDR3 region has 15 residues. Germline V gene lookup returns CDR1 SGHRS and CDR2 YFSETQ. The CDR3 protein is CASSPDRVLYNEQFF. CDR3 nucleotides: TGCGCCAGCAGCCCGGACAGGGTACTCTACAATGAGCAGTTCTTC.

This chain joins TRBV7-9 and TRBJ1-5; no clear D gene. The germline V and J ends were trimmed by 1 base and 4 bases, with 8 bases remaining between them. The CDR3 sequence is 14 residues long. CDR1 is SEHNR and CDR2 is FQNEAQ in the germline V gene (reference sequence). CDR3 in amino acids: CASSLVSENQPQHF. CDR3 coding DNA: TGTGCCAGCAGCTTAGTTTCGGAGAATCAGCCCCAGCATTTT.

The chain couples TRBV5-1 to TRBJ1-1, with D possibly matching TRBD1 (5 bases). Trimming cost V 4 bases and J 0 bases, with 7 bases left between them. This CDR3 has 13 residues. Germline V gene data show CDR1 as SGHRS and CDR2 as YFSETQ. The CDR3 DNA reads TGCGCCAGCAGCGGACAACTGAACACTGAAGCTTTCTTT. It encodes CASSGQLNTEAFF.

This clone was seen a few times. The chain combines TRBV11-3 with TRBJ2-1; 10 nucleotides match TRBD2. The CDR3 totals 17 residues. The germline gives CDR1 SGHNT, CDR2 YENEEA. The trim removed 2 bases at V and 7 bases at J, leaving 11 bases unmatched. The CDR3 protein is CASSLYGTSGIGNEQFF. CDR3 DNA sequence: TGTGCCAGCAGCTTATACGGAACTAGCGGGATAGGGAATGAGCAGTTCTTC.

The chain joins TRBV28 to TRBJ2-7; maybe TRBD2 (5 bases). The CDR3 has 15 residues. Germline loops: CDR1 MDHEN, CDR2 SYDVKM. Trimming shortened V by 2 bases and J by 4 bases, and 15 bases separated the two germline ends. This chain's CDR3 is CASSLSGILLYEQYF. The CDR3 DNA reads TGTGCCAGCAGTTTAAGCGGAATCCTCCTTTACGAGCAGTACTTC.

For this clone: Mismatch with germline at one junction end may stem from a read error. The CDR3 DNA reads as TGTGCCAGCAGCTTGGGCGGGGAGAGGTGGAATTTT. This translates into CASSLGGERWNF. This chain joins TRBV7-2 and TRBJ2-3, with a weak D call TRBD2 (6 bases). Germline CDR1 and CDR2: SGHTA and FQGNSA. The length of the CDR3 is 12 residues.

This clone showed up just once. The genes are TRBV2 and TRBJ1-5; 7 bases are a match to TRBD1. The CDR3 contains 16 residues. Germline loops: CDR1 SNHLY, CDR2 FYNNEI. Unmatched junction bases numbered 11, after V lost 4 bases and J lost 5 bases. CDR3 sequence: CASSGGRQGVYQPQHF. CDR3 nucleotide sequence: TGTGCCAGCAGTGGGGGTAGACAGGGTGTATATCAGCCCCAGCATTTT.

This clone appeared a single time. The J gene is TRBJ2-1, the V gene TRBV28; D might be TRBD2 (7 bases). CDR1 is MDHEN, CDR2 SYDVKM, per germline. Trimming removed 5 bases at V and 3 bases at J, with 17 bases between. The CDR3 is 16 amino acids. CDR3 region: CASSLWGGPNYNEQFF. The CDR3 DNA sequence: TGTGCCAGCAGTCTCTGGGGGGGGCCTAACTACAATGAGCAGTTCTTC.

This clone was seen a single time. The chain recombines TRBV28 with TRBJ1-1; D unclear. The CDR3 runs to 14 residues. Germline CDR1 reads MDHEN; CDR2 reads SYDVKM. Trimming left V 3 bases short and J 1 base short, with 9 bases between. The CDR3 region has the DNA TGTGCCAGCAGTTTTCGCTCGGGGAACACTGAAGCTTTCTTT. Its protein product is CASSFRSGNTEAFF.

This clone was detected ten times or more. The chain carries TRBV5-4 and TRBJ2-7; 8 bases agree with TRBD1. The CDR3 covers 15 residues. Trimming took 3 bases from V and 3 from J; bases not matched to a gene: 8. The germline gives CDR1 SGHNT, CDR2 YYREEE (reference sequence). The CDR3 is CASSSRDRGIYEQYF. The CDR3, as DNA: TGTGCCAGCAGCTCTCGTGACAGGGGTATCTACGAGCAGTACTTC.

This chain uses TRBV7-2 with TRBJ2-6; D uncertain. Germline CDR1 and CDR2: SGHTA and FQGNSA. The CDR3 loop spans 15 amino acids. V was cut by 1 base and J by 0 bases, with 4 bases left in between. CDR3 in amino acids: CASSLVSSGANVLTF. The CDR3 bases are TGTGCCAGCAGCTTAGTTAGCTCTGGGGCCAACGTCCTGACTTTC.

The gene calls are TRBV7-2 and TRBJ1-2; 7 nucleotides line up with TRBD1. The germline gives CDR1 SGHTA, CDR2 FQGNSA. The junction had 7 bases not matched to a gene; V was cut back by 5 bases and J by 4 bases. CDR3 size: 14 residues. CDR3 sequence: CASSTRQGGYGYTF. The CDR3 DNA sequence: TGTGCCAGCAGCACCAGACAGGGAGGCTATGGCTACACCTTC.

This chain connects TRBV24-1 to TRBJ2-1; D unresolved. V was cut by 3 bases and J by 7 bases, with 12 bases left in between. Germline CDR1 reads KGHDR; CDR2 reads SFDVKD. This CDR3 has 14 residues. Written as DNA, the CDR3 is TGTGCCACCAGTGATCCGATGCTAGAGAATGAGCAGTTCTTC. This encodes CATSDPMLENEQFF.

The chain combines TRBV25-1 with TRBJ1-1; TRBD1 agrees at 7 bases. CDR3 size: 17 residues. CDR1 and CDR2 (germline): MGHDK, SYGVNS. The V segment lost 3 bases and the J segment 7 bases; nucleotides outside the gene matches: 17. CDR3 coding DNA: TGTGCCAGCAGTGACCCCAACCCCTTGACAGGGAGATATGAAGCTTTCTTT. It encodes CASSDPNPLTGRYEAFF.

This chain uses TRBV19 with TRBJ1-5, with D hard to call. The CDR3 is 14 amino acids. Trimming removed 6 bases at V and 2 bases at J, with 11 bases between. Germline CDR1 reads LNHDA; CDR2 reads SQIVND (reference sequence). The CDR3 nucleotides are TGTGCCAGTAGCCTGACTCTTGGCAATCAGCCCCAGCATTTT. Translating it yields CASSLTLGNQPQHF. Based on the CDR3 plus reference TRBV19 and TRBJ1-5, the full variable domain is DGGITQSPKYLFRKEGQNVTLSCEQNLNHDAMYWYRQDPGQGLRLIYYSQIVNDFQKGDIAEGYSVSREKKESFPLTVTSAQKNPTAFYLCASSLTLGNQPQHFGDGTRLSIL.

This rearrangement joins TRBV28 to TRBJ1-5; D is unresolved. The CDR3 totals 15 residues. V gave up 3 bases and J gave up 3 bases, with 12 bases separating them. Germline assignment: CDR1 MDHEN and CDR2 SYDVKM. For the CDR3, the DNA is TGTGCCAGCAGTTTGTCCTCGGGGAACAATCAGCCCCAGCATTTT. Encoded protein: CASSLSSGNNQPQHF.

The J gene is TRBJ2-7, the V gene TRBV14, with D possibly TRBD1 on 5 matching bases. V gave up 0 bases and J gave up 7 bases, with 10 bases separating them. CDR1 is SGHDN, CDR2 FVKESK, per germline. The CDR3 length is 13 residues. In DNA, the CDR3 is TGTGCCAGCAGCCAAGATTTGGGGCGGGAGCAGTACTTC. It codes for CASSQDLGREQYF.

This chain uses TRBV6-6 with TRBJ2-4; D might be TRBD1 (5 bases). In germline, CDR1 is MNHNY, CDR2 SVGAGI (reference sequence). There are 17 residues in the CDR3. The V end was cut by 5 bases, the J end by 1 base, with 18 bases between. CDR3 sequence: CASSPGSPNRAKNIQYF. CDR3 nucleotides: TGTGCCAGCAGTCCCGGGTCCCCCAACAGGGCCAAAAACATTCAGTACTTC.

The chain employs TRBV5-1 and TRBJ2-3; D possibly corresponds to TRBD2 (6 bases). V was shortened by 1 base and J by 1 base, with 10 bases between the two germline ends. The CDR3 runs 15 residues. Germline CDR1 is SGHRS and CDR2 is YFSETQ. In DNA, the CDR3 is TGCGCCAGCAGCTTGACGGGAGAGGGCACAGATACGCAGTATTTT. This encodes CASSLTGEGTDTQYF.

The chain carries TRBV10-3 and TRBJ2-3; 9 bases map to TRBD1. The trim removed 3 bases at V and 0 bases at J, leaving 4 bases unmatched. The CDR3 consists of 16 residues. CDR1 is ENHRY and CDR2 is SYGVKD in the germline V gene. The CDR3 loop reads CAISDAGTGSTDTQYF. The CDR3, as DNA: TGTGCCATCAGTGATGCCGGGACAGGGAGCACAGATACGCAGTATTTT.

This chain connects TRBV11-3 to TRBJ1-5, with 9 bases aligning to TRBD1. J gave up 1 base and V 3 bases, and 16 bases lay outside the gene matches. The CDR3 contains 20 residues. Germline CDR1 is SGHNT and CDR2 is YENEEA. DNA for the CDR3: TGTGCCAGCAGCTTTATTACGTCTAGAAAGGGGACAGGGAGCAATCAGCCCCAGCATTTT. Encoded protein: CASSFITSRKGTGSNQPQHF.

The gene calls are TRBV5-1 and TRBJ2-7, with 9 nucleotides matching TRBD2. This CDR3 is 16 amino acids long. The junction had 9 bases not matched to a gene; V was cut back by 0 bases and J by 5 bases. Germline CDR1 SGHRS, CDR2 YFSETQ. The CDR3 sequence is CASSLGPTSGKDEQYF. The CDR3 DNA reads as TGCGCCAGCAGCTTGGGTCCGACTAGCGGTAAGGACGAGCAGTACTTC.

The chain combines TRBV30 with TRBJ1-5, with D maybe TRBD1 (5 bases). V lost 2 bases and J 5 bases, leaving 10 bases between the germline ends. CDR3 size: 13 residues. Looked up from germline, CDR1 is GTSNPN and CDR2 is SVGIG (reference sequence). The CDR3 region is CAWSPTGDQPQHF. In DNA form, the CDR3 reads TGTGCCTGGAGTCCGACGGGGGATCAGCCCCAGCATTTT.

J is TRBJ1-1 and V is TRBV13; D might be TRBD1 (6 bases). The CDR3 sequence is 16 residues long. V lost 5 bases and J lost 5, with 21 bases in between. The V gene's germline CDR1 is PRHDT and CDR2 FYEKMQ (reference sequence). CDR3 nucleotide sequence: TGTGCCAGCAGCCAGCGCTTAGGGGGAAGGTTTACTGAAGCTTTCTTT. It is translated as CASSQRLGGRFTEAFF. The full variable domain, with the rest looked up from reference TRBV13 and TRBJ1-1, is AAGVIQSPRHLIKEKRETATLKCYPIPRHDTVYWYQQGPGQDPQFLISFYEKMQSDKGSIPDRFSAQQFSDYHSELNMSSLELGDSALYFCASSQRLGGRFTEAFFGQGTRLTVV.

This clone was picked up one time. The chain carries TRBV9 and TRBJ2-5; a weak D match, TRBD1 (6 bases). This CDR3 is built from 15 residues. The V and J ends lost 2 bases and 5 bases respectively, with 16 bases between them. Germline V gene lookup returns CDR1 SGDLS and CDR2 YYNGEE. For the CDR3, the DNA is TGTGCCAGCAGCGTCGATACAGGGATTCGGGAGACCCAGTACTTC. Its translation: CASSVDTGIRETQYF.

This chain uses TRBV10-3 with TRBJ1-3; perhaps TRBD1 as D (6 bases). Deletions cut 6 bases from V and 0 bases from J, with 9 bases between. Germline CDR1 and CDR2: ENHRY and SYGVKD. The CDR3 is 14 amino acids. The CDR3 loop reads CAIRGQSSGNTIYF. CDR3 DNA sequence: TGTGCCATCAGAGGACAGAGCTCTGGAAACACCATATATTTT.

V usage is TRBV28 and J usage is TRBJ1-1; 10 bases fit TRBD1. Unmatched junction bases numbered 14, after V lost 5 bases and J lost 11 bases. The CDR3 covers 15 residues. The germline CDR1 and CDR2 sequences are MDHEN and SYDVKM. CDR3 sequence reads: CASSPPDRGSFGAFF. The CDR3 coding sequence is TGTGCCAGCAGTCCTCCGGACAGGGGGAGTTTTGGGGCTTTCTTT.